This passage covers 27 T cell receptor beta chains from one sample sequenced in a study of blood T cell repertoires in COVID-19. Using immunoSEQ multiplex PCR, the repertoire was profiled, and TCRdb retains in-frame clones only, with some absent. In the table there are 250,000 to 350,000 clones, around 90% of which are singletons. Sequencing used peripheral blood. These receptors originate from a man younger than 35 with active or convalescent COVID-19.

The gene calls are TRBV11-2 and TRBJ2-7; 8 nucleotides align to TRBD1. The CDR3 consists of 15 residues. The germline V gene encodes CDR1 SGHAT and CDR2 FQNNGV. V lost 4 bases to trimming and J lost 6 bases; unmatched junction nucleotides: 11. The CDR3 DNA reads TGTGCCAGCAGCTCACAGGGGGTCAGCGGGTTCGAGCAGTACTTC. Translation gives CASSSQGVSGFEQYF.

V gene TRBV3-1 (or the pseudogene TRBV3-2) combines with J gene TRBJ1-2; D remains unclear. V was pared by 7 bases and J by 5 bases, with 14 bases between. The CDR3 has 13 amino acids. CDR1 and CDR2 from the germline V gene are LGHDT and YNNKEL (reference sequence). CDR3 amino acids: CASNRGGPYGYTF. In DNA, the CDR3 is TGTGCCAGCAACCGAGGCGGGCCATATGGCTACACCTTC.

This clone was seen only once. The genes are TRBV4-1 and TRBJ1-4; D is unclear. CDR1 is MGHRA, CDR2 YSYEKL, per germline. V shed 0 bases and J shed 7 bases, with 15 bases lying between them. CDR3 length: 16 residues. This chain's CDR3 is CASSQDKWRAPEKLFF. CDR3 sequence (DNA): TGCGCCAGCAGCCAAGATAAGTGGAGGGCCCCTGAAAAACTGTTTTTT.

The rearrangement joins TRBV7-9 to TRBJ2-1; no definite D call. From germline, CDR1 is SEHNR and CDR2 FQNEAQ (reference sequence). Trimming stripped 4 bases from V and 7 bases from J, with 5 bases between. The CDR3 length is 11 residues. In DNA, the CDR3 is TGTGCCAGCAGCTCTCCGAATGAGCAGTTCTTC. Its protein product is CASSSPNEQFF.

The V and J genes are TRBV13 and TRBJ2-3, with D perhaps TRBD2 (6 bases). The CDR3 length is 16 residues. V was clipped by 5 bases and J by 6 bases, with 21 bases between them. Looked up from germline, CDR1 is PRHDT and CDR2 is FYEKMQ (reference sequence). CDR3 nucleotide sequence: TGTGCCAGCAGCCGACCGAGCGGGCCCACCGCGGATACGCAGTATTTT. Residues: CASSRPSGPTADTQYF. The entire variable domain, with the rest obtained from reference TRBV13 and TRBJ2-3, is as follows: AAGVIQSPRHLIKEKRETATLKCYPIPRHDTVYWYQQGPGQDPQFLISFYEKMQSDKGSIPDRFSAQQFSDYHSELNMSSLELGDSALYFCASSRPSGPTADTQYFGPGTRLTVL.

DNA for the CDR3: TGCGCCAGCAGCTTGGGACAGGGGGCTTCAGATACGCAGTATTTT. Its protein is CASSLGQGASDTQYF. This rearrangement joins TRBV5-1 to TRBJ2-3; TRBD1 matches 10 bases. The CDR3 is made up of 15 amino acids. V gave up 0 bases and J gave up 4 bases; unmatched junction bases: 2. CDR1 is SGHRS and CDR2 is YFSETQ in the germline V gene.

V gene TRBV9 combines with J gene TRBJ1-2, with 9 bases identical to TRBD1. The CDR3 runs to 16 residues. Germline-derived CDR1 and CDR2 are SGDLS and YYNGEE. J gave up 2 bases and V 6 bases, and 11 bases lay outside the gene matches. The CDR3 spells CASTPGTGTLNYGYTF. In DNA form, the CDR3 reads TGTGCCAGCACCCCCGGGACAGGGACGCTAAACTATGGCTACACCTTC.

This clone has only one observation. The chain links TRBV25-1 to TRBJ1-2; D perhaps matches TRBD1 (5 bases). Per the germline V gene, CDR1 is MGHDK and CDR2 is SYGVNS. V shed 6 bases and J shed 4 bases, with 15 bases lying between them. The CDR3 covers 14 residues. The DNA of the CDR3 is TGTGCCAGCAGGCCCTCCAGGGATATCTATGGCTACACCTTC. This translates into CASRPSRDIYGYTF.

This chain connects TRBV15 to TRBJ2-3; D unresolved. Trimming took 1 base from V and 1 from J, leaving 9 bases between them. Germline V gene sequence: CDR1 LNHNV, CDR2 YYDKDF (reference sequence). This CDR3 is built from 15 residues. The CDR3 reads CATSRGFQGTDTQYF. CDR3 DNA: TGTGCCACCAGCAGAGGGTTCCAGGGCACAGATACGCAGTATTTT.

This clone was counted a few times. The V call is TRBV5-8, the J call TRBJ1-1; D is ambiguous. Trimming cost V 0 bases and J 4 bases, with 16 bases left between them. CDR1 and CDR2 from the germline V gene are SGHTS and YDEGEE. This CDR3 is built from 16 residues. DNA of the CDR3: TGTGCCAGCAGCTTGGGACACCTAAAATGGGTCACTGAAGCTTTCTTT. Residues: CASSLGHLKWVTEAFF.

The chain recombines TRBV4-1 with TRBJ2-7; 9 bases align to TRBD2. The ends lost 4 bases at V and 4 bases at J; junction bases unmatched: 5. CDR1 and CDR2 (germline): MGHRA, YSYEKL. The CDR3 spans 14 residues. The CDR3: CASSRGLARYEQYF. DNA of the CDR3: TGCGCCAGCAGCCGTGGACTAGCGCGGTACGAGCAGTACTTC.

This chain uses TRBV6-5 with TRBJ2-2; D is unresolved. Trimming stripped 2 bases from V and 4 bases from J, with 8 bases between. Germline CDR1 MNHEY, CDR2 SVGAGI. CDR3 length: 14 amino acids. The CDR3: CASSYQRLTGELFF. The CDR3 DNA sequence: TGTGCCAGCAGTTACCAGAGGCTCACCGGGGAGCTGTTTTTT.

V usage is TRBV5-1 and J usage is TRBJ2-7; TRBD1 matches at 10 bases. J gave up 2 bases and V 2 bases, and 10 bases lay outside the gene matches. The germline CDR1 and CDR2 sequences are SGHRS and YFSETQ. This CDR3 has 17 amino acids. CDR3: CASSFVSAGTGAYEQYF. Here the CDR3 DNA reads TGCGCCAGCAGCTTCGTCTCCGCCGGGACAGGGGCCTACGAGCAGTACTTC.

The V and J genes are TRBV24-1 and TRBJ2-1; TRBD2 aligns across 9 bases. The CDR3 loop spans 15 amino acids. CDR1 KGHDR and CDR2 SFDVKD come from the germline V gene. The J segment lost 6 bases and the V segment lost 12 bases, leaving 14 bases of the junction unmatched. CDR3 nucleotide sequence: TGTGCCTCATGGAGGATTAAGACTAGCGGCAATGAGCAGTTCTTC. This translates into CASWRIKTSGNEQFF.

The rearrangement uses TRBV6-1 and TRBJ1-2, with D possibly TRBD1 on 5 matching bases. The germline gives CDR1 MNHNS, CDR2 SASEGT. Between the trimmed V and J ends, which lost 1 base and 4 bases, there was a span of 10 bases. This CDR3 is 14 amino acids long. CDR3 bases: TGTGCCAGCAGTGAAGAAAAGGGGCCCTATGGCTACACCTTC. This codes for CASSEEKGPYGYTF.

The CDR3 DNA follows: TGTGCTAGTGGGGGAGACAGGGGGCGAGAGACCCAGTACTTC. Residues: CASGGDRGRETQYF. The chain links TRBV12-5 to TRBJ2-5; TRBD1 matches 10 bases. Germline CDR1 reads LGHNT; CDR2 reads FRNRAP. V lost 6 bases, J lost 4 bases, and 5 bases stayed unmatched. CDR3 length equals 14 residues.

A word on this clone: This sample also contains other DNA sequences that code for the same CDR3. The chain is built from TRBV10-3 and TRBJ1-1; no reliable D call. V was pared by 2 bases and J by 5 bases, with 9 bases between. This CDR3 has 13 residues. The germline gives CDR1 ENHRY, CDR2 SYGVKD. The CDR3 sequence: CAISEVGGTEAFF. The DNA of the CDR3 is TGTGCCATCAGTGAGGTTGGAGGGACTGAAGCTTTCTTT.

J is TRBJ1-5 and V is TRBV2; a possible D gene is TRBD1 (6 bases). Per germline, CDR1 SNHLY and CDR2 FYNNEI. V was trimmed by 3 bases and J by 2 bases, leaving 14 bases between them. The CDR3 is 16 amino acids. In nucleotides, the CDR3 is TGTGCCAGCAGTGATTGGGGGCCTATTGGCAATCAGCCCCAGCATTTT. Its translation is CASSDWGPIGNQPQHF.

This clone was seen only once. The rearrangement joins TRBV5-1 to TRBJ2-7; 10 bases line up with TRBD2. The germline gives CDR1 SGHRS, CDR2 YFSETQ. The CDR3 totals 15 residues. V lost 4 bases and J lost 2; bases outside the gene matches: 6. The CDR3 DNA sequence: TGCGCCAGCAGCCCCGTAGCGGGGGGCGCCTACGAGCAGTACTTC. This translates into CASSPVAGGAYEQYF.

CDR3 sequence reads: CAISEGTLSPLHF. The CDR3 bases are TGTGCCATCAGTGAGGGGACACTCTCACCCCTCCACTTT. The chain couples TRBV10-3 to TRBJ1-6; D might be TRBD1 (6 bases). Trimming cost V 2 bases and J 10 bases, with 9 bases left between them. The CDR3 totals 13 residues. CDR1 and CDR2 (germline): ENHRY, SYGVKD.

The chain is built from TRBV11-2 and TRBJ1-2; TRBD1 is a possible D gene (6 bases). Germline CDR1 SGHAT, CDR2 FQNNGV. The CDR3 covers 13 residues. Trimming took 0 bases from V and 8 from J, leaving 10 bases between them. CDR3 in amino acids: CASSLEGGLGYTF. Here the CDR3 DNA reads TGTGCCAGCAGCTTAGAGGGGGGGCTGGGCTACACCTTC.

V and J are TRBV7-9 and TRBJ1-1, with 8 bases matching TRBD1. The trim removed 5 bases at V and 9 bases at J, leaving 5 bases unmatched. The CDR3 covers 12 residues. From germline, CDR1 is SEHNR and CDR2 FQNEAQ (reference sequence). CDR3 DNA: TGTGCCAGCAGCGCCGGACAGGGACAAGCTTTCTTT. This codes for CASSAGQGQAFF.

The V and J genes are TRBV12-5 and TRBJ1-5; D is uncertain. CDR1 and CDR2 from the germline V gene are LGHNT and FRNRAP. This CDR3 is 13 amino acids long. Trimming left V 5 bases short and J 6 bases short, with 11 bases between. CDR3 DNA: TGTGCTAGTGGTCCTATGGGAGCTCAGCCCCAGCATTTT. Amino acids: CASGPMGAQPQHF. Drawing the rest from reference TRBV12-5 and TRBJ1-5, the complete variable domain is DARVTQTPRHKVTEMGQEVTMRCQPILGHNTVFWYRQTMMQGLELLAYFRNRAPLDDSGMPKDRFSAEMPDATLATLKIQPSEPRDSAVYFCASGPMGAQPQHFGDGTRLSIL.

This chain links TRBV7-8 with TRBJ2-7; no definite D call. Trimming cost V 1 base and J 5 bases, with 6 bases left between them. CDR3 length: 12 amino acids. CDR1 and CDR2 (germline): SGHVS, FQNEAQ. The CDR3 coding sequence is TGTGCCAGCAGCTTAGAGTTAGACGAGCAGTACTTC. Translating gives CASSLELDEQYF.

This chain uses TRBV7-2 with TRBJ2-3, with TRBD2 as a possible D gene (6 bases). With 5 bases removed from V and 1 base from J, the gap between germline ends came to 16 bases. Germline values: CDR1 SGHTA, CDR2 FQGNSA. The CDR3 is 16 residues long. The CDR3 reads CASSRGWEAGTDTQYF. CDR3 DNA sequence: TGTGCCAGCAGCCGGGGGTGGGAGGCCGGCACAGATACGCAGTATTTT.

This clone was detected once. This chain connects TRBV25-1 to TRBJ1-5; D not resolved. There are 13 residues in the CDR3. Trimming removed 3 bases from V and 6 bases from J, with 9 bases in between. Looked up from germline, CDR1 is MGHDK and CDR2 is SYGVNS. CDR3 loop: CASSELGTQPQHF. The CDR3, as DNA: TGTGCCAGCAGTGAGTTGGGCACTCAGCCCCAGCATTTT. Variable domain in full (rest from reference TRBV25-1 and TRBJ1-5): EADIYQTPRYLVIGTGKKITLECSQTMGHDKMYWYQQDPGMELHLIHYSYGVNSTEKGDLSSESTVSRIRTEHFPLTLESARPSHTSQYLCASSELGTQPQHFGDGTRLSIL.

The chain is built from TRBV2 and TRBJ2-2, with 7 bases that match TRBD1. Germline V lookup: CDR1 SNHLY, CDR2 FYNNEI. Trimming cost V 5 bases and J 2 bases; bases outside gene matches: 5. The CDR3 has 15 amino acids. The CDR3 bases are TGTGCCAGCAGTCGACAGGGATTAAACACCGGGGAGCTGTTTTTT. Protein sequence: CASSRQGLNTGELFF.